Sequencing of this TCR beta chain was carried out in a study of CD8 T cells in ankylosing spondylitis. This clonotype was counted at least ten times. Its antigen is still unknown. Findings and caveats of the study: Disease-associated clonotypes exhibited CD8+ identity and were relatively infrequent in peripheral blood. It was reported that disease-linked clones were significantly enriched in matched ankylosing spondylitis synovial fluid. A TCR beta motif of 8 or 9 highly homologous variants appeared characteristic of ankylosing spondylitis blood.

With molecular barcodes, quantitative 5'-RACE was used to make the TCR beta libraries. One entry per CDR3 protein, called by TCRdb with MiXCR from the 5' RACE reads. The sample has about 240,000 distinct CDR3 sequences; less than 10% are singletons. Germline assignment: CDR1 DFQATT and CDR2 SNEGSKA (reference sequence). Trimming at V came to 6 bases and at J to 0 bases, leaving 7 bases not matched to a gene. This CDR3 comprises 15 residues. The TCR was taken from a male donor with ankylosing spondylitis or in good health (not recorded which). The V and J genes are TRBV20-1 and TRBJ2-3; 9 bases line up with TRBD2. Source material: blood, either unsorted or a sorted T cell fraction (not recorded which). As DNA, the CDR3 is TGCAGTGCACCGCCCACTAGCGGGAGCACAGATACGCAGTATTTT. As protein: CSAPPTSGSTDTQYF.